These T cell receptor beta chains were read from a single sample in a study of blood T cells in healthy people across ages. TCRdb analysed the 5' RACE reads with MiXCR anew, one entry per CDR3 protein. Among some 900,000 distinct CDR3 sequences listed, roughly 43% were seen once. The sample was blood. These receptors were obtained from a young man in good health. Each CDR3 is given without its conserved first and last residue. The D gene is left open where the match is weak.

>TRBV12-3/TRBV12-4|-
ASSCRELRANVLT
>TRBV7-9|-
ASSLVSADEQY
>TRBV7-9|-
ASSTIEAF
>TRBV20-1|-
SARHLQGRANEKLF
>TRBV12-3/TRBV12-4|TRBD1
ASRLGQDVSQY
>TRBV20-1|TRBD2
SARDGSGGINEQY
>TRBV7-2|-
ASRPPGRTYEQY
>TRBV20-1|-
SARIPTQETQY
>TRBV4-1|-
ASSQESRYSNQPQH
>TRBV7-2|-
ASSLSGLTDTQY
>TRBV5-1|-
ASSLDRVGNEQY
>TRBV12-3/TRBV12-4|TRBD2
ASSLGLAGPYEQY
>TRBV2|TRBD2
AGTSGYNEQF
>TRBV7-6|TRBD2
ASSFSGGVGTDTQY
>TRBV2|TRBD1
ASSPDRAYQETQY
>TRBV14|TRBD2
ASSQEVAGGKVYNEQF
>TRBV5-1|-
ASSLWGTKNEQY
>TRBV29-1|TRBD1
SGRDRGRYEQY
>TRBV20-1|-
SARGYREGVNTEAF
>TRBV25-1|TRBD1
ASSGTGLVTEAF
>TRBV27|TRBD1
ASSLQGQGVVAKNIQY
>TRBV4-1|TRBD1
ASSHGTDVEQY
>TRBV10-3|-
AISAQGGNYGYT
>TRBV7-2|-
ASSRDATTGTEAF
>TRBV6-6|-
ASRGLVGLTEAF
>TRBV20-1|-
SVAGTQPNQPQH
>TRBV5-1|TRBD2
ASRGSGGDSYNEQF
>TRBV20-1|-
SASDRQATIYGYT
>TRBV9|TRBD2
ASTQDPTSASEQF
>TRBV20-1|TRBD2
SARVGGSDEQY
>TRBV29-1|TRBD1
SVVVRTGEGNYEQY
>TRBV7-2|-
ASSLNAELF
>TRBV11-2|-
ASSPLPGEGSYEQY
>TRBV27|-
ASSFFYGYT
>TRBV4-2|-
ASRRRPTRGYGYT
>TRBV7-2|TRBD1
ASSLVDRGLTDTQY
>TRBV7-9|-
ASSPITATYEQY
>TRBV12-3/TRBV12-4|TRBD1
ASSLADRANEQF
>TRBV7-2|-
ASSLEWGPHEQY
>TRBV7-2|-
ASSLLQGGQPQH
>TRBV7-9|-
ASRTGPGTGELF
>TRBV20-1|-
STRVPSRDEAF
>TRBV28|-
ASSSQTSLPDTQY
>TRBV10-3|-
AISMRTQGSGELF
>TRBV19|TRBD1
ASRDREAF
>TRBV7-2|TRBD1
ASSLSGTGRSGYT
>TRBV28|-
ASTVKGYEQY
>TRBV27|TRBD1
ASKDRVADQPQH
>TRBV5-1|TRBD2
ASSKTSGGATDTQY
>TRBV10-3|-
ATATRDEQF
>TRBV25-1|-
ASSEGAIRGYT
>TRBV24-1|TRBD2
ATSEASGQETQY
>TRBV5-1|TRBD2
ASSLVTSGASTDTQY
>TRBV11-2|-
ASSLFGANVLT
>TRBV5-1|-
ASSLILTADTQY
>TRBV2|TRBD1
ASSGRTGANQPQH
>TRBV15|TRBD2
ATSREFGLAGWETQY
>TRBV11-3|TRBD1
ASSLVRDRAETQY
>TRBV7-9|-
ASSLDGAFRQSSYKQY
>TRBV20-1|TRBD1
SASFDRGFGTDTQY